The rows below give T cell receptor beta chains drawn from one sample of a study of blood T cell repertoires in COVID-19. Measured with immunoSEQ multiplex PCR; TCRdb has only the in-frame clones, and not every one. The sample holds 200,000 to 250,000 clones, approximately 91% seen once. The sample was peripheral blood. The receptors shown here come from a woman in her sixties or seventies with acute or convalescent COVID-19. Each CDR3 is given with its conserved first and last residue. The order of the fields is clone size, V gene, D gene, J gene, CDR3 protein, CDR3 DNA. A D gene is named only where the DNA matches it firmly. Clone size is given for some rows only: seen once, a few or many times, or a class if the clone is expanded.

-	TRBV29-1	TRBD1	TRBJ2-3	CSVERGPSIGMSTDTQYF	TGCAGCGTTGAAAGGGGGCCGTCGATCGGGATGAGCACAGATACGCAGTATTTT
-	TRBV3-1/TRBV3-2	-	TRBJ2-2	CASSQESGSPLAGELFF	TGTGCCAGCAGCCAAGAGTCCGGGAGTCCCCTAGCCGGGGAGCTGTTTTTT
-	TRBV15	TRBD2	TRBJ2-1	CATSRDLAGKRNEQFF	TGTGCCACCAGCAGAGATCTAGCGGGCAAACGAAATGAGCAGTTCTTC
-	TRBV28	-	TRBJ2-1	CASSLSRDSLGEQFF	TGTGCCAGCAGTTTATCGCGGGATAGTCTCGGTGAGCAGTTCTTC
-	TRBV28	TRBD1	TRBJ2-5	CASSSRTGLETQYF	TGTGCCAGCAGTTCAAGGACAGGGCTGGAGACCCAGTACTTC
-	TRBV6-5	-	TRBJ2-5	CASSWSRGGETQYF	TGTGCCAGCAGTTGGAGTAGGGGGGGGGAGACCCAGTACTTC
-	TRBV11-3	-	TRBJ2-7	CASSQRQGTEQYF	TGTGCCAGCAGCCAACGTCAGGGGACCGAGCAGTACTTC
medium-sized	TRBV3-1/TRBV3-2	-	TRBJ2-2	CASSREALLYTGELFF	TGTGCCAGCAGCCGCGAGGCGCTTCTCTACACCGGGGAGCTGTTTTTT
-	TRBV5-1	TRBD1	TRBJ2-2	CASSPGQGPAGTGELFF	TGCGCCAGCAGCCCCGGACAGGGACCTGCGGGCACCGGGGAGCTGTTTTTT
-	TRBV5-1	-	TRBJ2-1	CASSRGGGPYNEQFF	TGCGCCAGCAGCCGAGGAGGGGGCCCCTACAATGAGCAGTTCTTC
few	TRBV5-4	-	TRBJ2-2	CASSLVGTGTGELFF	TGTGCCAGCAGCTTGGTAGGAACAGGGACCGGGGAGCTGTTTTTT
-	TRBV19	TRBD1	TRBJ1-5	CASSIDLGTGNSNQPQHF	TGTGCCAGTAGTATAGACCTCGGGACAGGGAATAGCAATCAGCCCCAGCATTTT
-	TRBV6-6	TRBD1	TRBJ1-1	CATTTGMNTEAFF	TGTGCCACCACGACAGGGATGAACACTGAAGCTTTCTTT
-	TRBV12-3/TRBV12-4	TRBD1	TRBJ2-7	CASRTGSEQYF	TGTGCCAGTCGGACAGGGAGCGAGCAGTACTTC
few	TRBV9	-	TRBJ1-2	CASSVGGTDYGYTF	TGTGCCAGCAGCGTAGGTGGGACTGACTATGGCTACACCTTC
-	TRBV30	-	TRBJ1-5	CAWTLDTNQPQHF	TGTGCCTGGACCCTTGACACTAATCAGCCCCAGCATTTT
-	TRBV9	-	TRBJ1-4	CASSPQTATNEKLFF	TGTGCCAGCAGCCCCCAGACAGCAACTAATGAAAAACTGTTTTTT